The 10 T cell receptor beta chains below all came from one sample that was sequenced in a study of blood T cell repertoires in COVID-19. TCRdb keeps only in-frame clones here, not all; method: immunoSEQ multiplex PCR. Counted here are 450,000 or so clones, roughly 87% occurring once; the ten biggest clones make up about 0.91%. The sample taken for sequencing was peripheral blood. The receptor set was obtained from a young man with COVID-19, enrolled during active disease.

The DNA of the CDR3 is TGTGCTAGTGGCCTTAGTCCGAGCTCCTACGAGCAGTACTTC. Encoded protein: CASGLSPSSYEQYF. The V gene is TRBV12-5, the J gene TRBJ2-7; the D is unclear. CDR3 size: 14 residues. V lost 6 bases and J 0 bases, leaving 12 bases between the germline ends. Germline-derived CDR1 and CDR2 are LGHNT and FRNRAP.

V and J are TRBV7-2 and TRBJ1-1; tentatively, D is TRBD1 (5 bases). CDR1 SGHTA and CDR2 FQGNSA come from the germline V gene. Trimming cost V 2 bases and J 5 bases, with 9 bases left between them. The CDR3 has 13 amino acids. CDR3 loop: CASSLQGGTEAFF. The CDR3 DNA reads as TGTGCCAGCAGCTTACAGGGTGGGACTGAAGCTTTCTTT.

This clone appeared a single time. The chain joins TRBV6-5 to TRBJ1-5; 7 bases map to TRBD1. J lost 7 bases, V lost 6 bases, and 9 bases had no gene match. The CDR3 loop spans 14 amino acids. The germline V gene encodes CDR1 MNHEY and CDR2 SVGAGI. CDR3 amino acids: CASRDTGVGQPQHF. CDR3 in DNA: TGTGCCAGCAGGGACACAGGGGTGGGACAGCCCCAGCATTTT.

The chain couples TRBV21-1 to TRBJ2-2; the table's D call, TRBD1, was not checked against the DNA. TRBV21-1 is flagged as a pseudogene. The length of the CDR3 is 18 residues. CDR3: CASSKERPTGGFTGELFF. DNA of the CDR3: TGTGCCAGCAGCAAGGAGCGCCCGACAGGGGGCTTCACCGGGGAGCTGTTTTTT.

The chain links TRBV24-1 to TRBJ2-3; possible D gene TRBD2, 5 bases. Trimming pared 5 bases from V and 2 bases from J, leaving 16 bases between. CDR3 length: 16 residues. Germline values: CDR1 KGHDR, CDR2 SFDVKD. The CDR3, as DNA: TGTGCCACCAGTGTATGGTACAGCGGAAACACAGATACGCAGTATTTT. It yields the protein CATSVWYSGNTDTQYF.

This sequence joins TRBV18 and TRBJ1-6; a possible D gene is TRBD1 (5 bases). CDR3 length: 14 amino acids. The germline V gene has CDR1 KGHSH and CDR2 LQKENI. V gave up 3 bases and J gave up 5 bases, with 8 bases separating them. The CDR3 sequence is CASSPDRDNSPLHF. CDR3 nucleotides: TGTGCCAGCTCACCCGACAGAGATAATTCACCCCTCCACTTT.

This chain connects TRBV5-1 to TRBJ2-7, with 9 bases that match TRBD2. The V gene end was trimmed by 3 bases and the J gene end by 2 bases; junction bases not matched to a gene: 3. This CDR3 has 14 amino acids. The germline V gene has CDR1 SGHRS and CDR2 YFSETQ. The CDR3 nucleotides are TGCGCCAGCAGCTCAGCGGGGGGTCCCTACGAGCAGTACTTC. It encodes CASSSAGGPYEQYF.

CDR3 in DNA: TGCGCCAGCAGCTTGGACCCGGGACAGGGGGCTAACTATGGCTACACCTTC. Translation gives CASSLDPGQGANYGYTF. The rearrangement joins TRBV5-1 to TRBJ1-2; TRBD1 agrees at 11 bases. V dropped 0 bases and J dropped 0; count of bases not matched to a gene: 4. There are 17 residues in the CDR3. Germline V gene data show CDR1 as SGHRS and CDR2 as YFSETQ.

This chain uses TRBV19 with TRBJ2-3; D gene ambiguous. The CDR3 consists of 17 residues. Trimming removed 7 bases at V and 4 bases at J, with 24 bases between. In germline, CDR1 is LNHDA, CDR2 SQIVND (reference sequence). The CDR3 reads CASTTTWSVQSADTQYF. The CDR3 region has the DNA TGTGCCAGTACCACGACCTGGAGTGTTCAGAGTGCAGATACGCAGTATTTT.

CDR3 in DNA: TGTGCCAGCAGTGAATTTGGGGCGGCTAGCGGGACCTACAATGAGCAGTTCTTC. Its translation is CASSEFGAASGTYNEQFF. The chain uses TRBV25-1 and TRBJ2-1; 9 nucleotides match TRBD2. The junction had 9 bases not matched to a gene; V was cut back by 1 base and J by 2 bases. CDR1 and CDR2 (germline): MGHDK, SYGVNS. The CDR3 extends over 18 amino acids.